The clone carrying this TCR beta chain was counted only a few times. The data are from a study of blood T cell repertoires in COVID-19. Looking at the study overall: COVID-19 samples from acute and convalescent phases originated in the United States, Italy and Spain.

Per the original data handling: Reference gene primers were amplified, and this amplification served to estimate nucleated cell counts. TCRdb's copy holds only in-frame clones and misses some; the assay was immunoSEQ multiplex PCR. The V and J calls and clone size come from that table; D and trimming were worked out from the DNA. Of around 120,000 clones in the sample, around 91% were seen once. Germline values: CDR1 SGDLS, CDR2 YYNGEE. J gave up 1 base and V 0 bases, and 7 bases lay outside the gene matches. The CDR3 covers 17 residues. This sequence joins TRBV9 and TRBJ1-1; TRBD1 matches 9 bases. The receptor comes from a woman aged 55-70 years with COVID-19, enrolled during active disease. Sequenced input: peripheral blood. The CDR3 protein is CASSVGLGTGSNTEAFF. CDR3 in DNA: TGTGCCAGCAGCGTAGGACTAGGGACAGGGTCGAACACTGAAGCTTTCTTT.